This TCR beta chain stems from a study of vaccination and CD4 T cells after COVID-19. For the study at large: Cellular stimulation was performed using overlapping spike peptides derived from SARS-CoV-2, HCoV-NL63, HCoV-OC43 and HCoV-229E.

This sample's treatment: roughly 11-day PBMC culture with coronavirus spike peptide pools or control peptides (ViraFEST assay). This clonotype was counted once. What it binds is not known. This CDR3 has 15 residues. With 3 bases removed from V and 1 base from J, the gap between germline ends came to 10 bases. CDR1 is SGHVS and CDR2 is FQNEAQ in the germline V gene. Cultured CD4+ T-cell DNA underwent Oncomine TCR Beta short-read sequencing. MiXCR, run by TCRdb on the PCR reads, gives a single entry per CDR3 protein. The sample contains 15,000 to 16,000 distinct CDR3 sequences, around 70% of which appear only once.

The material sequenced was CD4+ T cells from blood, cultured in vitro. The rearrangement links TRBV7-8 to TRBJ1-3; TRBD1 is a possible D gene (5 bases). The TCR originated in a human donor who had recovered from COVID-19. The CDR3 sequence: CASSFVRGSGNTIYF. The CDR3 DNA reads TGTGCCAGCAGCTTTGTAAGGGGTTCTGGAAACACCATATATTTT.